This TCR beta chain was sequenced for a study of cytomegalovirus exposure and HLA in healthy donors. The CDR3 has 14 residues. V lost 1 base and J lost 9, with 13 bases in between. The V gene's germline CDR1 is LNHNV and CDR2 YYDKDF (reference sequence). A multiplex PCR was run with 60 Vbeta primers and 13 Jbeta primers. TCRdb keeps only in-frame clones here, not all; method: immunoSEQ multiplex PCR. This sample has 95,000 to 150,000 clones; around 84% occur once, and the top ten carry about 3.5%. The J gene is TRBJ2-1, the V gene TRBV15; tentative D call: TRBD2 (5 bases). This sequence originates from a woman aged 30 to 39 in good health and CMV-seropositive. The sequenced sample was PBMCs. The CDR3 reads CATSRGGTSGEQFF. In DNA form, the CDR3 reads TGTGCCACCAGCAGAGGGGGAACTAGTGGTGAGCAGTTCTTC.